This is a list of T cell receptor beta chains from one sample in a study of blood T cell repertoires in COVID-19. The protocol was immunoSEQ multiplex PCR, while the TCRdb copy is restricted to in-frame clones and leaves out a portion. Here the sample spans about 240,000 clones, over 90% being singletons. The sequencing sample was made of peripheral blood. These TCRs come from a man aged 25 to 40 with COVID-19, enrolled during active disease. The CDR3 runs from the conserved cysteine through the conserved F or W.

V gene	J gene	CDR3 length	CDR3 protein
TRBV7-9	TRBJ2-1	13	CASSPGATREQFF
TRBV10-3	TRBJ1-5	14	CAISEGRDNQPQHF
TRBV5-4	TRBJ1-2	13	CASSLPPRAGYTF
TRBV29-1	TRBJ2-5	13	CSVNLVGGETQYF
TRBV5-1	TRBJ1-1	14	CASSRPTGNTEAFF
TRBV5-1	TRBJ2-3	16	CASSLVRGWSTDTQYF
TRBV7-9	TRBJ2-7	16	CASSPPRDRGRLEQYF
TRBV24-1	TRBJ1-1	13	CATSDPTGNEAFF
TRBV3-1/TRBV3-2	TRBJ2-1	14	CASSRMTGNNEQFF
TRBV5-1	TRBJ1-1	15	CASSQVDRGATEAFF
TRBV3-1/TRBV3-2	TRBJ1-2	15	CASSQGLAANYGYTF
TRBV3-1/TRBV3-2	TRBJ2-1	14	CASSHATSHNEQFF
TRBV15	TRBJ2-1	11	CATSRGHGLFF
TRBV15	TRBJ1-2	13	CATSYRGGYGYTF